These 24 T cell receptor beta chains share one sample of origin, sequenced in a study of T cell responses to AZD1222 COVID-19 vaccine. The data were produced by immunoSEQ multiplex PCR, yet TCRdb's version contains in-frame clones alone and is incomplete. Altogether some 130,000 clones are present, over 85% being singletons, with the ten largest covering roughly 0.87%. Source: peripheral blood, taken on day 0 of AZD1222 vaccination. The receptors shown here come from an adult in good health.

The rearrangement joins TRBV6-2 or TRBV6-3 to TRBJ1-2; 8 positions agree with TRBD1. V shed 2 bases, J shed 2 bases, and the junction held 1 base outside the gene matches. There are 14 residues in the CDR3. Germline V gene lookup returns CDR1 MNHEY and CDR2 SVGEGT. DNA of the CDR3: TGTGCCAGCAGTTACAGGACAGGGAACTATGGCTACACCTTC. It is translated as CASSYRTGNYGYTF.

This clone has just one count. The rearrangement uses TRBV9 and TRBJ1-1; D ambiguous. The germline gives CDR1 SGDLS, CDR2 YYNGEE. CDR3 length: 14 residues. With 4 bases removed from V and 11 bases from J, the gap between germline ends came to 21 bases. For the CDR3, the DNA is TGTGCCAGCAGCCCCGGGTTTGGCCCTTCACCCGCTTTCTTT. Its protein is CASSPGFGPSPAFF.

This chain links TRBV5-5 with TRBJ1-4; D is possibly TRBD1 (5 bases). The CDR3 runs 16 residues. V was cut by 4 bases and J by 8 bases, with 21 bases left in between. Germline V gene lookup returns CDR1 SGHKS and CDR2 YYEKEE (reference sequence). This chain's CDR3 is CASSGTLGTRYEKLFF. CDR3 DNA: TGTGCCAGCAGCGGGACCTTAGGGACTAGATACGAAAAACTGTTTTTT.

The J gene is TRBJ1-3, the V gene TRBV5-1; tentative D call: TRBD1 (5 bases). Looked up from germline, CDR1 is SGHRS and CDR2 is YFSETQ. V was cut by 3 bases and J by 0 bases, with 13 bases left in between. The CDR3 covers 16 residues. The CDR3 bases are TGCGCCAGCAGCTCCCAGGGACCCCCCTCTGGAAACACCATATATTTT. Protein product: CASSSQGPPSGNTIYF.

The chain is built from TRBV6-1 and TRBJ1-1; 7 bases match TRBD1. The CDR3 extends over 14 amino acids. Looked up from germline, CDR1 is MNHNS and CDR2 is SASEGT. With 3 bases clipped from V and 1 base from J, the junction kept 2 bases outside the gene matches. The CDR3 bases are TGTGCCAGCAGTGAGGCAGGGGGGAACACTGAAGCTTTCTTT. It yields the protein CASSEAGGNTEAFF.

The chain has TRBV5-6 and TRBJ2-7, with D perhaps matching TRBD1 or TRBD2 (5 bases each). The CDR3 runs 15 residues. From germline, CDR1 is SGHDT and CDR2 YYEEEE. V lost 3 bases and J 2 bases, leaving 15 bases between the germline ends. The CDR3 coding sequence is TGTGCCAGCAGCTCCTTGGGGCAGGGACCCTACGAGCAGTACTTC. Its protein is CASSSLGQGPYEQYF.

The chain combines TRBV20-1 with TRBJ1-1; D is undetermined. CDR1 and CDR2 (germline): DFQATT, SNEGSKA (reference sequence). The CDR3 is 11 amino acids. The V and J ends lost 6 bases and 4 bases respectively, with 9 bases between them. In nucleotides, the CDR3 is TGCAGTGCCCAGTTCGGCACTGAAGCTTTCTTT. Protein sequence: CSAQFGTEAFF.

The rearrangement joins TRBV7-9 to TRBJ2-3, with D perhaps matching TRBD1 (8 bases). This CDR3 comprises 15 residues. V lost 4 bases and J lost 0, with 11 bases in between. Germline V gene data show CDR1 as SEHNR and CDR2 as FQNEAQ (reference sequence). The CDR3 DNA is TGTGCCAGCAGCTCACAGGGGGGGAGCACAGATACGCAGTATTTT. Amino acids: CASSSQGGSTDTQYF. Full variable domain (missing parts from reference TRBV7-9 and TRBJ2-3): DTGVSQNPRHKITKRGQNVTFRCDPISEHNRLYWYRQTLGQGPEFLTYFQNEAQLEKSRLLSDRFSAERPKGSFSTLEIQRTEQGDSAMYLCASSSQGGSTDTQYFGPGTRLTVL.

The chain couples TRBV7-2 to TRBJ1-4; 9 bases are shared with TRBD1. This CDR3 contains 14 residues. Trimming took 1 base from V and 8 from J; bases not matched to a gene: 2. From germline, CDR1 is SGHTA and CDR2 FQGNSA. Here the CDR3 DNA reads TGTGCCAGCAGCTTAGGGACAGGGGAAGAAAAACTGTTTTTT. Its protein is CASSLGTGEEKLFF.

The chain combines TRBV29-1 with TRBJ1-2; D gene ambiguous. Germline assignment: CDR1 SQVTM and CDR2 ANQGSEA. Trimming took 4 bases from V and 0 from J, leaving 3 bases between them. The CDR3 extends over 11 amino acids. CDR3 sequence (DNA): TGCAGCGTTGTCGCTAACTATGGCTACACCTTC. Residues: CSVVANYGYTF.

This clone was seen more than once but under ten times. DNA of the CDR3: TGTGCCAGCAGTTTACAGGGGGCGCGGCAGCCCCAGCATTTT. Its translation: CASSLQGARQPQHF. The genes are TRBV6-5 and TRBJ1-5; the match to TRBD1 covers 9 bases. After removal of 4 bases from V and 7 bases from J, the junction contained 5 bases not matched to a gene. The germline V gene has CDR1 MNHEY and CDR2 SVGAGI. The CDR3 totals 14 residues.

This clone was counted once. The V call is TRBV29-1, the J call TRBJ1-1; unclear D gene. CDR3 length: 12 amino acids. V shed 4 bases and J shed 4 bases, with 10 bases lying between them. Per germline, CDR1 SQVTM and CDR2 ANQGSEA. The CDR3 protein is CSVVVASTEAFF. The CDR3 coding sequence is TGCAGCGTTGTTGTGGCCTCCACTGAAGCTTTCTTT. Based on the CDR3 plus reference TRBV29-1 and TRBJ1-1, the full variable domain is SAVISQKPSRDICQRGTSLTIQCQVDSQVTMMFWYRQQPGQSLTLIATANQGSEATYESGFVIDKFPISRPNLTFSTLTVSNMSPEDSSIYLCSVVVASTEAFFGQGTRLTVV.

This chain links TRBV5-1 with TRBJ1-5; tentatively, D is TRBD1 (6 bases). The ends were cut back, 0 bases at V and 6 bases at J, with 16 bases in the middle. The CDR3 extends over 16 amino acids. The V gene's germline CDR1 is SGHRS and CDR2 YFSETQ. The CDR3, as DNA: TGCGCCAGCAGCTTGGGGGTGCAGGGGCCACTTCAGCCCCAGCATTTT. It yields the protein CASSLGVQGPLQPQHF. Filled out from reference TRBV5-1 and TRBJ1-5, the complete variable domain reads KAGVTQTPRYLIKTRGQQVTLSCSPISGHRSVSWYQQTPGQGLQFLFEYFSETQRNKGNFPGRFSGRQFSNSRSEMNVSTLELGDSALYLCASSLGVQGPLQPQHFGDGTRLSIL.

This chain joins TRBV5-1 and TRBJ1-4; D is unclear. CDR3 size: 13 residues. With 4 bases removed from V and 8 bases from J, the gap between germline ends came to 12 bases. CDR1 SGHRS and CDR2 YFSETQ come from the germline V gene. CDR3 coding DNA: TGCGCCAGCAGCCAGGCACCCGGGGAAAAACTGTTTTTT. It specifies CASSQAPGEKLFF.

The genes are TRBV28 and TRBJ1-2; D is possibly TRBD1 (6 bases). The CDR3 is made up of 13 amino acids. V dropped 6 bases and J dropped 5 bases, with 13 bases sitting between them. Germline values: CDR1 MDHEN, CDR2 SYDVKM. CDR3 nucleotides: TGTGCCAGCAGCCCGGACAGAATATATGGCTACACCTTC. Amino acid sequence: CASSPDRIYGYTF.

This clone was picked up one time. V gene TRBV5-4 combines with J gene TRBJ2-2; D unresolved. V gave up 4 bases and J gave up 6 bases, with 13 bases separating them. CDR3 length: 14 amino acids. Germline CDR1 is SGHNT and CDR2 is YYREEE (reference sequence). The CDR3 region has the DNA TGTGCCAGCAGCCCCCCAGACCGATCCGGGGAGCTGTTTTTT. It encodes CASSPPDRSGELFF. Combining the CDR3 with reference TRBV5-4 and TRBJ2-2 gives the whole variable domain ETGVTQSPTHLIKTRGQQVTLRCSSQSGHNTVSWYQQALGQGPQFIFQYYREEENGRGNFPPRFSGLQFPNYSSELNVNALELDDSALYLCASSPPDRSGELFFGEGSRLTVL.

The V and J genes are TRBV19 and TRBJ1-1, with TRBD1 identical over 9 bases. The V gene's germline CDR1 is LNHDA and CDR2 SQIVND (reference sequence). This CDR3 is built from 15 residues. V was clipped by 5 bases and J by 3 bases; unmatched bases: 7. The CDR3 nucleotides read TGTGCCAGTAGTGTTACCGGGACAGGGTACACTGAAGCTTTCTTT. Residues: CASSVTGTGYTEAFF.

The CDR3 sequence is CASRSGLAGSDTQYF. Written as DNA, the CDR3 is TGTGCCAGTCGCTCCGGACTAGCGGGGAGTGATACGCAGTATTTT. The chain is built from TRBV19 and TRBJ2-3; 12 bases agree with TRBD2. J lost 6 bases, V lost 8 bases, and 9 bases had no gene match. The CDR3 is made up of 15 amino acids. Germline assignment: CDR1 LNHDA and CDR2 SQIVND (reference sequence).

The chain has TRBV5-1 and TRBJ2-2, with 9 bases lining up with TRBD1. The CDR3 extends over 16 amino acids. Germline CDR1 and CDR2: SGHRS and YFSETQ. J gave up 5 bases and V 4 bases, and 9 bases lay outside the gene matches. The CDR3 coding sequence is TGCGCCAGCAGCCTAGTGGACAGGGGAGGAACCGGGGAGCTGTTTTTT. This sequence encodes CASSLVDRGGTGELFF.

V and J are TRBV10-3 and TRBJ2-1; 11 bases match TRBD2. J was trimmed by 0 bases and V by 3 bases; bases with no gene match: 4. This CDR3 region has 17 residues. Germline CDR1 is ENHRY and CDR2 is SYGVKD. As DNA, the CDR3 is TGTGCCATCAGTGATCTAGCGGGGGGAAGCTCCTACAATGAGCAGTTCTTC. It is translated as CAISDLAGGSSYNEQFF.

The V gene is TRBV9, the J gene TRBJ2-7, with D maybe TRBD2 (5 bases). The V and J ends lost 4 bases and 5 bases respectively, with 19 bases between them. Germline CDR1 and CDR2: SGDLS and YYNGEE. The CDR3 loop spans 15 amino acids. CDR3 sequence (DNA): TGTGCCAGCAGCCTACGACACGGTGAGGGTGACGAGCAGTACTTC. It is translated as CASSLRHGEGDEQYF.

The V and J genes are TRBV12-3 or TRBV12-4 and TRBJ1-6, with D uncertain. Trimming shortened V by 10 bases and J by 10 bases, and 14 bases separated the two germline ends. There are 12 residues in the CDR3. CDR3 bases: TGTGCCACCCGAGATTGGGCGTCACCCCTCCACTTT. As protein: CATRDWASPLHF.

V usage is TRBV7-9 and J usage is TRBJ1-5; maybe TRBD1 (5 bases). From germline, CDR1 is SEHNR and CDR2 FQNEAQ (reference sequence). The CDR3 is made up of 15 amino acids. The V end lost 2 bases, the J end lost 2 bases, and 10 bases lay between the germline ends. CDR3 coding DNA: TGTGCCAGCAGCTTATCGGGGGAAGGCAATCAGCCCCAGCATTTT. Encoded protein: CASSLSGEGNQPQHF.

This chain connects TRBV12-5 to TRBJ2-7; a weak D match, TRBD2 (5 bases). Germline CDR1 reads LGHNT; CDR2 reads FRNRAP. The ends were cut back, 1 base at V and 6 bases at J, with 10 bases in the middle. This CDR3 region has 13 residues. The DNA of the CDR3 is TGTGCTAGTGGTTTGGCAGGCGGGCGCGAGCAGTACTTC. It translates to CASGLAGGREQYF.